This T cell receptor delta chain came from a study of Vδ1+ human thymocytes. Study-level findings and limits: Despite high sort purity, roughly 20% of thymic T cell receptor delta sequences were Vdelta2. Highly polyclonal TRG and TRD repertoires with Gaussian CDR3 length distributions appeared in thymus. The authors advised highly purified populations and single-cell validation.

After alphabeta T cell depletion, CD3+ Vdelta1+ Vdelta2- thymocytes were sorted. Sorted Vdelta1+ thymocytes were roughly 96% to 99.6% pure. Sequences come from RNA converted to cDNA by reverse transcription. The CDR3 regions were amplified by multiplex PCR from V-gene primers to a constant-region primer. TCRdb processed the multiplex PCR reads again with the CATT caller. The sample consists of more than 45,000 delta-chain clones, approximately 16% of them appearing once. Note on this clone: No antigen is known for it.

The V gene lost 3 bases and the J gene lost 0 bases, with 32 bases spanning the gap. The germline V gene has CDR1 TSWWSYY and CDR2 QGS. The CDR3 covers 22 residues. The clonotype originates from a girl under three years old who had congenital heart surgery. Material for sequencing was Vdelta1+ gamma-delta thymocytes from the thymus. Subset denoted: FACS-sorted CD3+ TCRalphabeta- TCRVdelta1+ TCRVdelta2- thymocytes. This chain uses TRDV1 with TRDJ1; tentatively, D is TRDD3 (6 bases). The CDR3 region is CALGDSPFATGTRVGDTDKLIF. The DNA of the CDR3 is TGTGCTCTTGGGGACTCACCTTTTGCTACTGGGACTAGGGTTGGGGACACCGATAAACTCATCTTT.